This is a list of T cell receptor beta chains from one sample in a study of neurological immune-mediated disorders. TCRdb re-analysed the 5' RACE reads in MiXCR, keeping a single row per CDR3 protein. The table has tens of thousands of distinct CDR3 sequences, 14% seen once. Specimen: PBMCs. The source of these receptors is a woman in her forties or fifties in good health. Both conserved end residues are part of each CDR3.

J	V	CDR3
TRBJ2-2	TRBV7-3	CASSPSGTNTGELFF
TRBJ2-7	TRBV12-3/TRBV12-4	CASSHNGGNEQYF
TRBJ1-6	TRBV5-1	CASSEEGYSPLHF
TRBJ2-7	TRBV29-1	CSGQGGYEQYF
TRBJ1-3	TRBV9	CASSDVISGNTIYF
TRBJ2-3	TRBV7-2	CASSLGLAGGLADTQYF
TRBJ1-6	TRBV12-3/TRBV12-4	CASNGDGNSPLHF
TRBJ2-5	TRBV5-1	CASSGTEGETQYF
TRBJ1-4	TRBV5-1	CASSLTDREGEKLFF
TRBJ2-5	TRBV3-1	CASSPIGTLGTQYF
TRBJ1-6	TRBV7-6	CASSLESGGKNSPLHF